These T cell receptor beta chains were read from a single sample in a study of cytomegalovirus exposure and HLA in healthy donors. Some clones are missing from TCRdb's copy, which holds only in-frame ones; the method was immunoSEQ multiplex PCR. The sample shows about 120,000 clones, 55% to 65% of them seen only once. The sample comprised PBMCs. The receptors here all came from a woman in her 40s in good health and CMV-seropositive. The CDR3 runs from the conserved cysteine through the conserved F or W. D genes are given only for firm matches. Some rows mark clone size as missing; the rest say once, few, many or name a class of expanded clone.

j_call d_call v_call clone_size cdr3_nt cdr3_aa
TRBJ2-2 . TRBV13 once TGTGCCAGCAGCTTATCTAACACCGGGGAGCTGTTTTTT CASSLSNTGELFF
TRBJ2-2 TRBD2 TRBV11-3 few TGTGCCAGCAGCCCTCTACTAGCGGGAGGGAACACCGGGGAGCTGTTTTTT CASSPLLAGGNTGELFF
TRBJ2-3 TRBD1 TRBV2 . TGTGCCAGCAGACGAGACAGGGCCCGCACAGATACGCAGTATTTT CASRRDRARTDTQYF
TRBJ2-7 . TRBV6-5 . TGTGCCAGCAGTCAGAACCCCACCTACGAGCAGTACTTC CASSQNPTYEQYF
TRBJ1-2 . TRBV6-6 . TGTGCCAGCAGCCTCCACCCCGGGACAAACTATGGCTACACCTTC CASSLHPGTNYGYTF
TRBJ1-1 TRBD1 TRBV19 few TGTGCCAGTACCCCGGGACAGGCTAACACTGAAGCTTTCTTT CASTPGQANTEAFF
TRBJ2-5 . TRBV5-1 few TGCGCCAGCAGCTTGGCTACAGCCCAAGAGACCCAGTACTTC CASSLATAQETQYF
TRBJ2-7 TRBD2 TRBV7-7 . TGTGCCAGCAGCCCTGGACTAGCGGGAGTCTACGAGCAGTACTTC CASSPGLAGVYEQYF
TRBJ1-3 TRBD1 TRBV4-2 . TGTGCCAGCAGCCTAAGAGACGCCGGGACAGGGGACACTGGAAACACCATATATTTT CASSLRDAGTGDTGNTIYF
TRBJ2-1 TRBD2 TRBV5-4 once TGTGCCAGCAGCTTAGATCCTAGCGGTACCTACAATGAGCAGTTCTTC CASSLDPSGTYNEQFF
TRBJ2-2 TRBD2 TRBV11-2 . TGTGCCAGCAGCCCCGTGAGCGGGAGCCCCCCCGGGGAGCTGTTTTTT CASSPVSGSPPGELFF
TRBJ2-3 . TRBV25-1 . TGTGCCAGCACGGGGGTAGATACGCAGTATTTT CASTGVDTQYF
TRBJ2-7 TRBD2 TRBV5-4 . TGTGCCAGCAGCTTAACCGGACTAGCGGCCTACTACGAGCAGTACTTC CASSLTGLAAYYEQYF
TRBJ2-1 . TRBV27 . TGTGCCAGCAGTTCTCCGGGCGGGATACATAGTGAGCAGTTCTTC CASSSPGGIHSEQFF
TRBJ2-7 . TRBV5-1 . TGCGCCAGCAGCTTGGAAAACTCCTACGAGCAGTACTTC CASSLENSYEQYF
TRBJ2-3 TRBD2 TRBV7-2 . TGTGCCAGCAGCACGAGGACTAGCGGGAGGACCAGCACAGATACGCAGTATTTT CASSTRTSGRTSTDTQYF
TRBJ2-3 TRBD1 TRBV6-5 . TGTGCCAGCAGTTACCTCCGGGGACAGGGAACAGATACGCAGTATTTT CASSYLRGQGTDTQYF
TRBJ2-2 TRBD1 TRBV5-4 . TGTGCCAGCAGCTTACCGGGACAGGGAGGCACCGGGGAGCTGTTTTTT CASSLPGQGGTGELFF
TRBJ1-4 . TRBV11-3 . TGTGCCAGCAGCAGAAGCGGGACCCCGGGAGAAAAACTGTTTTTT CASSRSGTPGEKLFF
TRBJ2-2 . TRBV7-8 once TGTGCCAGCAGCTTAGGCGGCGAGGGGAACACCGGGGAGCTGTTTTTT CASSLGGEGNTGELFF
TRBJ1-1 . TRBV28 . TGTGCCAGCAGGTTGGCCTTGCTCCAGGGAGCTTTCTTT CASRLALLQGAFF
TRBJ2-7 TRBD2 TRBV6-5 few TGTGCCAGCAGGCAGCCGGGACTAGCAGACGAGCAGTACTTC CASRQPGLADEQYF
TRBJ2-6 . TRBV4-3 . TGCGCCAGCAGCCAAGACGTACAGGGTCGAGCTGGGGCCAACGTCCTGACTTTC CASSQDVQGRAGANVLTF
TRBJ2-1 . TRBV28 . TGTGCCATCTCGGGTTCCCCCTACAATGAGCAGTTCTTC CAISGSPYNEQFF
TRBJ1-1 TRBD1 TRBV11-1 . TGTGCCAGCAGCTTTCTTACAGGGGATAACACTGAAGCTTTCTTT CASSFLTGDNTEAFF
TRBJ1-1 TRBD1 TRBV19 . TGTGCCAGTAGGGACAGGGGGCAGAACACTGAAGCTTTCTTT CASRDRGQNTEAFF
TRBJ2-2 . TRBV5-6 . TGTGCCAGCAGCTTGGCCCGGAACACCGGGGAGCTGTTTTTT CASSLARNTGELFF
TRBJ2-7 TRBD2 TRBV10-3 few TGTGCCACCGGGGCGGGAGTAGAAGTCGACTTC CATGAGVEVDF
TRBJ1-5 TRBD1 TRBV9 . TGTGCCAGCAGCGGACAGGGGGGCAATCAGCCCCAGCATTTT CASSGQGGNQPQHF
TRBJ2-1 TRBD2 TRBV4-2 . TGTGCCAGCGGATGGACTAGCGGGCTGAGCTCCTACAATGAGCAGTTCTTC CASGWTSGLSSYNEQFF
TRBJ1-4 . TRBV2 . TGTGCCAGCGGGCACAGGTCTAGGAATGAAAAACTGTTTTTT CASGHRSRNEKLFF
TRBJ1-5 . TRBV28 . TGTGCCAGCAGCCTGCCCCAGGGAATTGATAGCAATCAGCCCCAGCATTTT CASSLPQGIDSNQPQHF
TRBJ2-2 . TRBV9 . TGTGCCAGCAGCGTGGGTGGGGGGGGGCGGTTCACCGGGGAGCTGTTTTTT CASSVGGGGRFTGELFF
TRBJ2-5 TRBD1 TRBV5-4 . TGTGCCAGCAGCTCCCGGGACAGAGAAGAGACCCAGTACTTC CASSSRDREETQYF
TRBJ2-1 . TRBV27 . TGTGCCAGCTCTAACTACGGGCGGGGCAATGAGCAGTTCTTC CASSNYGRGNEQFF
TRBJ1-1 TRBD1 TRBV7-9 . TGTGCCAGCAGCTCAAACCGGGACAGGGCAAGCGAAGCTTTCTTT CASSSNRDRASEAFF
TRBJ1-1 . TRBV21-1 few TGTGCCAGCAGCAAAGAAAATCAAGCGATGAACACTGAAGCTTTCTTT CASSKENQAMNTEAFF
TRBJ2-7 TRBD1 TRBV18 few TGTGCCAGCTCAACGAGGACAGGCTCCTACGAGCAGTACTTC CASSTRTGSYEQYF
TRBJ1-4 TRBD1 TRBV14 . TGTGCCAGCAGCCAACCAGGGACAGAGCTTAATGAAAAACTGTTTTTT CASSQPGTELNEKLFF
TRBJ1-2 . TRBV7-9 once TGTGCCAGCAGCTTAGCCGGTGGAGAAGGCTATGGCTACACCTTC CASSLAGGEGYGYTF